Listed here are 10 T cell receptor beta chains from one sample, sequenced in a study of shared clonotypes between healthy human individuals. This table comes from immunoSEQ multiplex PCR, and its TCRdb copy is limited to in-frame clones, with some not included. This table has about 1.5 million clones, approximately 98% appearing once. The material sequenced was naive CD4+ T cells sorted from blood. Subset in this sample: CD45RA+ positively selected. These receptors were collected from a man aged 25-45 years in good health.

Only one count was recorded for this clone. V is TRBV10-3 and J is TRBJ2-5; 12 nucleotides align to TRBD2. The better agreement between TRBJ2-7 and the DNA end casts doubt on the J call. This CDR3 comprises 14 residues. Germline loops: CDR1 ENHRY, CDR2 SYGVKD. DNA for the CDR3: TGTGCCATCAGTGGGCTAGCGGGAGGGTACGAGCAGTACTTC. Its protein product is CAISGLAGGYEQYF.

The V call is TRBV5-1, the J call TRBJ2-1, with TRBD1 identical over 11 bases. J was trimmed by 7 bases and V by 0 bases; bases with no gene match: 6. The CDR3 contains 16 residues. Per the germline V gene, CDR1 is SGHRS and CDR2 is YFSETQ. CDR3 residues: CASSLAVGQGANEQFF. The CDR3, as DNA: TGCGCCAGCAGCTTGGCCGTAGGACAGGGGGCTAATGAGCAGTTCTTC.

This chain links TRBV19 with TRBJ1-5, with D uncertain. The V and J ends lost 3 bases and 7 bases respectively, with 10 bases between them. There are 13 residues in the CDR3. The V gene's germline CDR1 is LNHDA and CDR2 SQIVND (reference sequence). CDR3: CASSIKLAQPQHF. In DNA form, the CDR3 reads TGTGCCAGTAGTATTAAGTTGGCGCAGCCCCAGCATTTT.

This chain uses TRBV9 with TRBJ2-7; 12 nucleotides line up with TRBD1. J gave up 7 bases and V 0 bases, and 5 bases lay outside the gene matches. The CDR3 sequence is 15 residues long. Germline CDR1 SGDLS, CDR2 YYNGEE. CDR3: CASSVGDRGLGEQYF. Written as DNA, the CDR3 is TGTGCCAGCAGCGTAGGGGACAGGGGGCTCGGGGAGCAGTACTTC.

The chain has TRBV29-1 and TRBJ2-1; possibly TRBD2 for D (6 bases). The CDR3 contains 14 residues. Germline V gene data show CDR1 as SQVTM and CDR2 as ANQGSEA. The V end was cut by 2 bases, the J end by 2 bases, with 10 bases between. CDR3 in DNA: TGCAGCGTTGAACCAGCGGGCCCCTACAATGAGCAGTTCTTC. Amino acids: CSVEPAGPYNEQFF.

The chain joins TRBV6-4 to TRBJ2-1, with TRBD2 matching over 7 bases. Germline values: CDR1 MRHNA, CDR2 SNTAGT. The CDR3 totals 17 residues. V was clipped by 7 bases and J by 6 bases; unmatched bases: 18. Here the CDR3 reads CASIAAERTRVPNEQFF. In nucleotides, the CDR3 is TGTGCCAGCATCGCGGCAGAACGGACTAGAGTTCCCAATGAGCAGTTCTTC.

The CDR3 is CATRYRGISTEAFF. CDR3 nucleotide sequence: TGTGCCACCCGATACAGGGGGATTAGCACTGAAGCTTTCTTT. The chain carries TRBV11-2 and TRBJ1-1; 8 nucleotides match TRBD1. Germline V gene sequence: CDR1 SGHAT, CDR2 FQNNGV. V shed 10 bases and J 4 bases; nucleotides not matched to a gene: 11. The CDR3 is 14 amino acids.

This clone was observed a single time. Different DNA sequences within this sample yield the same CDR3. The chain recombines TRBV5-1 with TRBJ2-7, with 8 bases identical to TRBD1. Unmatched junction bases numbered 7, after V lost 5 bases and J lost 6 bases. Germline values: CDR1 SGHRS, CDR2 YFSETQ. The CDR3 is 13 residues long. CDR3 sequence reads: CASSLGQGGEQYF. The DNA for the CDR3 is TGCGCCAGCAGTCTCGGACAGGGCGGCGAGCAGTACTTC.

A word on this clone: Other DNA sequences in the sample encode the same CDR3. This chain links TRBV9 with TRBJ2-7; 11 bases are shared with TRBD2. The CDR3 consists of 15 residues. The J segment lost 3 bases and the V segment lost 0 bases, leaving 2 bases of the junction unmatched. Germline lookup yields CDR1 SGDLS and CDR2 YYNGEE. The CDR3 sequence is CASSVDLAGGYEQYF. DNA for the CDR3: TGTGCCAGCAGCGTAGATCTAGCGGGAGGCTACGAGCAGTACTTC. The entire variable domain, with the rest obtained from reference TRBV9 and TRBJ2-7, is as follows: DSGVTQTPKHLITATGQRVTLRCSPRSGDLSVYWYQQSLDQGLQFLIQYYNGEERAKGNILERFSAQQFPDLHSELNLSSLELGDSALYFCASSVDLAGGYEQYFGPGTRLTVT.

The V call is TRBV28, the J call TRBJ1-2; D is unclear. Germline CDR1 MDHEN, CDR2 SYDVKM. The CDR3 runs to 14 residues. Trimming took off 10 bases at V and 0 bases at J, with 15 bases between the two ends. CDR3 sequence: CATSHGSANYGYTF. The CDR3 DNA sequence: TGTGCCACATCCCACGGGTCGGCTAACTATGGCTACACCTTC.